One sample yielded the 12 T cell receptor beta chains listed below, sequenced in a study of blood T cell repertoires in COVID-19. Produced via immunoSEQ multiplex PCR; TCRdb's table is partial and in-frame only. The profile shows roughly 230,000 clones, roughly four fifths of them singletons. The sequenced material came from peripheral blood. Receptors were obtained from a man in his forties or fifties with active or convalescent COVID-19.

The V call is TRBV7-2, the J call TRBJ2-5; TRBD2 matches 14 bases. This CDR3 region has 16 residues. Trimming removed 1 base from V and 9 bases from J; junction bases left unmatched: 7. CDR1 is SGHTA, CDR2 FQGNSA, per germline. The CDR3 reads CASSLERTSGGHPQYF. CDR3 nucleotides: TGTGCCAGCAGCTTAGAAAGGACTAGCGGGGGGCACCCCCAGTACTTC.

The chain recombines TRBV28 with TRBJ1-4; D may be TRBD1 (6 bases). The CDR3 runs to 16 residues. V lost 6 bases to trimming and J lost 3 bases, with 17 bases between them. CDR1 and CDR2 (germline): MDHEN, SYDVKM. The CDR3: CASRAGAISANEKLFF. The CDR3 coding sequence is TGTGCCAGCAGGGCAGGGGCGATTTCTGCTAATGAAAAACTGTTTTTT. Full variable domain (remainder filled in from reference TRBV28 and TRBJ1-4): DVKVTQSSRYLVKRTGEKVFLECVQDMDHENMFWYRQDPGLGLRLIYFSYDVKMKEKGDIPEGYSVSREKKERFSLILESASTNQTSMYLCASRAGAISANEKLFFGSGTQLSVL.

The chain joins TRBV7-2 to TRBJ2-7, with 10 bases matching TRBD2. The CDR3 is 16 residues long. Germline CDR1 SGHTA, CDR2 FQGNSA. Germline trimming cut 1 base from V and 0 bases from J; bases unmatched to any gene: 3. CDR3 in DNA: TGTGCCAGCAGCTTAGGTAGCGGGGGGTCCTCCTACGAGCAGTACTTC. Translated, it gives CASSLGSGGSSYEQYF.

This sequence joins TRBV3-1 (or the pseudogene TRBV3-2) and TRBJ1-6, with 8 bases that match TRBD1. The CDR3 runs to 16 residues. V lost 2 bases to trimming and J lost 13 bases; unmatched junction nucleotides: 13. CDR1 LGHDT and CDR2 YNNKEL come from the germline V gene (reference sequence). CDR3 amino acids: CASSQYRTGGISPLHF. CDR3 coding DNA: TGTGCCAGCAGCCAATACCGTACAGGGGGAATTTCGCCCCTCCACTTT.

The V and J genes are TRBV12-3 or TRBV12-4 and TRBJ2-1; D is undetermined. V was shortened by 5 bases and J by 5 bases, with 4 bases between the two germline ends. CDR3 length: 11 residues. The CDR3 coding sequence is TGTGCCAGCAGTCCTCACAATGAGCAGTTCTTC. Amino acid sequence: CASSPHNEQFF.

This clone was counted a few times. V is TRBV30 and J is TRBJ1-3, with D possibly being TRBD1 (5 bases). Germline V gene sequence: CDR1 GTSNPN, CDR2 SVGIG (reference sequence). The CDR3 contains 18 residues. V gave up 0 bases and J gave up 2 bases, with 20 bases separating them. CDR3 protein: CAWSVRGDQPSPGNTIYF. CDR3 bases: TGTGCCTGGAGTGTACGGGGGGACCAACCTTCCCCTGGAAACACCATATATTTT.

This rearrangement joins TRBV7-9 to TRBJ1-1; D call uncertain. V lost 3 bases and J 0 bases, leaving 11 bases between the germline ends. The CDR3 length is 15 residues. Germline assignment: CDR1 SEHNR and CDR2 FQNEAQ (reference sequence). The CDR3 loop reads CASSFAGSLNTEAFF. The CDR3 coding sequence is TGTGCCAGCAGCTTCGCCGGGAGCTTGAACACTGAAGCTTTCTTT.

The rearrangement joins TRBV3-1 (or the pseudogene TRBV3-2) to TRBJ1-5, with D maybe TRBD1 (6 bases). The CDR3 consists of 13 residues. Per germline, CDR1 LGHDT and CDR2 YNNKEL (reference sequence). V lost 4 bases to trimming and J lost 7 bases, with 11 bases between them. The CDR3: CASSPLGAQPQHF. The DNA of the CDR3 is TGTGCCAGCAGCCCCTTGGGGGCCCAGCCCCAGCATTTT.

This clone was picked up many times. V gene TRBV2 combines with J gene TRBJ2-2, with 7 positions matching TRBD2. The germline CDR1 and CDR2 sequences are SNHLY and FYNNEI. This CDR3 is built from 16 residues. The J segment lost 5 bases and the V segment lost 2 bases, leaving 8 bases of the junction unmatched. CDR3 DNA sequence: TGTGCCAGCAGTGAACGGGCCTCCGGGGGGACCGGGGAGCTGTTTTTT. Protein: CASSERASGGTGELFF.

This clone was observed once. The chain uses TRBV10-3 and TRBJ2-5, with 7 bases lining up with TRBD1. CDR1 and CDR2 (germline): ENHRY, SYGVKD. Losses at the gene ends were 4 bases for V and 3 bases for J; bases not matched to a gene: 5. CDR3 length: 14 residues. CDR3: CAISAQGSKETQYF. CDR3 in DNA: TGTGCCATCAGTGCACAGGGGTCGAAAGAGACCCAGTACTTC.

The CDR3 loop reads CASSPRQGAYEQYF. DNA of the CDR3: TGTGCCAGCAGCCCTAGGCAGGGGGCCTACGAGCAGTACTTC. This chain links TRBV7-2 with TRBJ2-7, with 7 nucleotides matching TRBD1. Germline V gene sequence: CDR1 SGHTA, CDR2 FQGNSA. Trimming at V came to 5 bases and at J to 2 bases, leaving 6 bases not matched to a gene. The CDR3 extends over 14 amino acids.

The chain couples TRBV10-3 to TRBJ1-5; D is unresolved. The germline V gene has CDR1 ENHRY and CDR2 SYGVKD. The CDR3 is made up of 14 amino acids. V was pared by 2 bases and J by 3 bases, with 8 bases between. The CDR3 nucleotides read TGTGCCATCAGTGAGGGCAGCGACAATCAGCCCCAGCATTTT. Its translation is CAISEGSDNQPQHF.